These 17 T cell receptor beta chains originate from one sample sequenced in a study of blood T cell repertoires in COVID-19. Only in-frame clones appear in the TCRdb table, and some are missing; sequencing was by immunoSEQ multiplex PCR. The sample carries approximately 300,000 clones, 87% recorded once. Source material: peripheral blood. Receptors were obtained from a man younger than 35 with active or convalescent COVID-19.

V usage is TRBV6-1 and J usage is TRBJ1-4; no firm D call. This CDR3 has 13 residues. Trimming took off 3 bases at V and 4 bases at J, with 6 bases between the two ends. Looked up from germline, CDR1 is MNHNS and CDR2 is SASEGT. The CDR3 bases are TGTGCCAGCAGTGACAGATATAATGAAAAACTGTTTTTT. This sequence encodes CASSDRYNEKLFF.

This chain uses TRBV2 with TRBJ2-4; no definite D call. The CDR3 covers 15 residues. Per germline, CDR1 SNHLY and CDR2 FYNNEI. Trimming took off 2 bases at V and 0 bases at J, with 8 bases between the two ends. Here the CDR3 reads CASSETFIAKNIQYF. DNA of the CDR3: TGTGCCAGCAGTGAAACATTCATAGCCAAAAACATTCAGTACTTC.

This clone was recorded once. The DNA for the CDR3 is TGTGCCAGCAGCCCACAGGGGATTGAGGAGACCCAGTACTTC. Its protein product is CASSPQGIEETQYF. The chain links TRBV5-4 to TRBJ2-5, with 7 bases that match TRBD1. There are 14 residues in the CDR3. V was clipped by 4 bases and J by 5 bases; unmatched bases: 8. The germline gives CDR1 SGHNT, CDR2 YYREEE (reference sequence).

V is TRBV10-2 and J is TRBJ2-2, with 10 bases that match TRBD2. Looked up from germline, CDR1 is WSHSY and CDR2 is SAAADI. There are 13 residues in the CDR3. Trimming took 11 bases from V and 4 from J; bases not matched to a gene: 4. CDR3 DNA: TGCGCCGGTCTAGCGGGAGTCACCGGGGAGCTGTTTTTT. Its protein is CAGLAGVTGELFF.

The chain combines TRBV7-8 with TRBJ1-4; weak D call: TRBD1 (5 bases). Germline CDR1 is SGHVS and CDR2 is FQNEAQ. This CDR3 has 15 amino acids. V was trimmed by 6 bases and J by 8 bases, leaving 19 bases between them. The CDR3 coding sequence is TGTGCCAGCAGTTTGGGCGGGACCTACGGGGAAAAACTGTTTTTT. Translated: CASSLGGTYGEKLFF.

The rearrangement links TRBV4-1 to TRBJ1-2; 8 bases are a match to TRBD1. With V trimmed by 3 bases and J by 8 bases, 23 bases remained unmatched. Germline CDR1 and CDR2: MGHRA and YSYEKL. CDR3 length: 19 residues. The CDR3 protein is CASSHHAVTGISSGGGYTF. The CDR3 DNA follows: TGCGCCAGCAGCCACCACGCCGTGACAGGGATCTCTTCAGGGGGCGGCTACACCTTC.

There are a few counts of this clone. The V and J genes are TRBV18 and TRBJ1-2; 8 bases fit TRBD1. The length of the CDR3 is 17 residues. V was clipped by 2 bases and J by 0 bases; unmatched bases: 8. Looked up from germline, CDR1 is KGHSH and CDR2 is LQKENI. The CDR3 bases are TGTGCCAGCTCACCAATTTTACAGGGGGACTCTAACTATGGCTACACCTTC. Protein product: CASSPILQGDSNYGYTF. The whole variable domain, remainder taken from reference TRBV18 and TRBJ1-2, is NAGVMQNPRHLVRRRGQEARLRCSPMKGHSHVYWYRQLPEEGLKFMVYLQKENIIDESGMPKERFSAEFPKEGPSILRIQQVVRGDSAAYFCASSPILQGDSNYGYTFGSGTRLTVV.

CDR3: CASSGRTGRSTEAFF. CDR3 nucleotides: TGTGCCAGCAGTGGCAGAACAGGCCGGAGTACTGAAGCTTTCTTT. This chain links TRBV21-1 with TRBJ1-1; the table's D call, TRBD1, has no DNA check behind it. TRBV21-1 is a listed pseudogene. This CDR3 region has 15 residues.

In its sample, this clone was seen a few times. This chain joins TRBV12-3 or TRBV12-4 and TRBJ2-7, with 8 nucleotides matching TRBD2. Trimming at V came to 8 bases and at J to 5 bases, leaving 2 bases not matched to a gene. This CDR3 region has 11 residues. The CDR3 nucleotides read TGTGCCAGCTCGGGGGGGCACGAGCAGTACTTC. Translating it yields CASSGGHEQYF.

V and J are TRBV4-3 and TRBJ2-3, with 11 bases identical to TRBD1. The CDR3 contains 18 residues. Unmatched junction bases numbered 14, after V lost 4 bases and J lost 5 bases. Germline CDR1 LGHNA, CDR2 YSLEER. The CDR3 coding sequence is TGCGCCAGCAGCCCCCGGACAGGGGGCGGTGGCGTAAAAGATACGCAGTATTTT. Amino acid sequence: CASSPRTGGGGVKDTQYF.

J is TRBJ2-1 and V is TRBV27, with a possible D match to TRBD1 (6 bases). This CDR3 region has 17 residues. Germline loops: CDR1 MNHEY, CDR2 SMNVEV (reference sequence). The V end lost 5 bases, the J end lost 1 base, and 18 bases lay between the germline ends. CDR3 residues: CASSPRGQQSSYNEQFF. DNA for the CDR3: TGTGCCAGCAGTCCGAGGGGACAACAAAGTTCCTACAATGAGCAGTTCTTC.

The rearrangement links TRBV7-3 to TRBJ2-1; TRBD1 is a possible D gene (6 bases). V was clipped by 5 bases and J by 0 bases, with 11 bases between them. This CDR3 has 15 residues. The germline V gene has CDR1 SGHTA and CDR2 FQGTGA. This chain's CDR3 is CASSPQGSSYNEQFF. The CDR3 region has the DNA TGTGCCAGCAGCCCCCAGGGGAGCTCCTACAATGAGCAGTTCTTC.

V usage is TRBV14 and J usage is TRBJ1-1; D not certain. The CDR3 contains 12 residues. Deletions cut 4 bases from V and 5 bases from J, with 8 bases between. The germline V gene encodes CDR1 SGHDN and CDR2 FVKESK. In DNA form, the CDR3 reads TGTGCCAGCAGCCTACAGTTTACTGAAGCTTTCTTT. Its translation is CASSLQFTEAFF. Based on the CDR3 plus reference TRBV14 and TRBJ1-1, the full variable domain is EAGVTQFPSHSVIEKGQTVTLRCDPISGHDNLYWYRRVMGKEIKFLLHFVKESKQDESGMPNNRFLAERTGGTYSTLKVQPAELEDSGVYFCASSLQFTEAFFGQGTRLTVV.

This clone has only one observation. V is TRBV7-9 and J is TRBJ2-7; D gene unclear. This CDR3 has 13 amino acids. V gave up 3 bases and J gave up 4 bases, with 10 bases separating them. Per the germline V gene, CDR1 is SEHNR and CDR2 is FQNEAQ (reference sequence). The CDR3: CASSFMSDYEQYF. The CDR3 DNA reads TGTGCCAGCAGCTTCATGAGTGATTACGAGCAGTACTTC.

The chain combines TRBV28 with TRBJ1-1; D remains unclear. CDR1 and CDR2 from the germline V gene are MDHEN and SYDVKM. This CDR3 has 13 amino acids. V was cut by 2 bases and J by 1 base, with 5 bases left in between. DNA of the CDR3: TGTGCCAGCAGTTTAACTAGGAACACTGAAGCTTTCTTT. As protein: CASSLTRNTEAFF.

The chain employs TRBV4-1 and TRBJ2-7; 12 bases map to TRBD2. This CDR3 region has 17 residues. Unmatched junction bases numbered 8, after V lost 1 base and J lost 4 bases. CDR1 and CDR2 from the germline V gene are MGHRA and YSYEKL. The CDR3 loop reads CASSQVETSGSSYEQYF. In DNA form, the CDR3 reads TGCGCCAGCAGCCAAGTAGAGACTAGCGGGAGCTCATACGAGCAGTACTTC.

The V and J genes are TRBV3-1 (or the pseudogene TRBV3-2) and TRBJ1-3; 7 nucleotides align to TRBD1. The J segment lost 5 bases and the V segment lost 2 bases, leaving 6 bases of the junction unmatched. This CDR3 has 15 amino acids. Per germline, CDR1 LGHDT and CDR2 YNNKEL (reference sequence). CDR3 sequence reads: CASSQRGQNRNTIYF. The CDR3 bases are TGTGCCAGCAGCCAACGGGGACAGAACCGAAACACCATATATTTT.